This TCR beta chain was captured in a study of PD-L1 blockade in urothelial cancer. As for the study in general: Researchers looked at the blood 3 weeks (second dose) and 6 weeks after treatment began. There were a median of around 140,000 T cells in blood samples.

The time point: pretreatment peripheral blood. V gave up 3 bases and J gave up 2 bases; unmatched junction bases: 3. CDR3 size: 15 residues. Germline lookup yields CDR1 SGHTA and CDR2 FQGNSA. This table comes from immunoSEQ multiplex PCR, and its TCRdb copy is limited to in-frame clones, with some not included. There are 90,000 or so clones in the sample; 85% to 90% occur only once, and 1.5% to 2% lies in the top ten. This clonotype was sampled from a man in his 60s with urothelial cancer. The chain is built from TRBV7-2 and TRBJ1-4, with 7 bases aligning to TRBD1. Sequences were derived from PBMCs, sampled around atezolizumab (anti-PD-L1) treatment. The CDR3 sequence is CASSLRQGTNEKLFF. The CDR3 bases are TGTGCCAGCAGCTTGCGACAGGGCACTAATGAAAAACTGTTTTTT.